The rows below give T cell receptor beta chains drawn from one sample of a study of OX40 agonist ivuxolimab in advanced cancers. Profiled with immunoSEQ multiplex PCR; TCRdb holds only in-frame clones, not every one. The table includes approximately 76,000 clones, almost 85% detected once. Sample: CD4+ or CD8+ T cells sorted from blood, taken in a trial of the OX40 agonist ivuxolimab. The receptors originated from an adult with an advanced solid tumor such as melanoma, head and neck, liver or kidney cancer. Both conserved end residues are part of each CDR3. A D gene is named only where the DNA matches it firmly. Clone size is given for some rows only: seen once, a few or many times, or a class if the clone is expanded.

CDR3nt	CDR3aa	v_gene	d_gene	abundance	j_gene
TGTGCCAGCAGTGGGGACAGAAATCAGCCCCAGCATTTT	CASSGDRNQPQHF	TRBV6-5	TRBD1	.	TRBJ1-5
TGCGCCAGCAGCTTGGCCGGGACACCTCCTAACTATGGCTACACCTTC	CASSLAGTPPNYGYTF	TRBV5-1	.	.	TRBJ1-2
TGTGCCACGCAGCCGGGGACAGTTCCCGGGGAGCTGTTTTTT	CATQPGTVPGELFF	TRBV19	TRBD1	.	TRBJ2-2
TGTGCCAGCAGCTTGACAGGGGATGGAAACACCATATATTTT	CASSLTGDGNTIYF	TRBV11-1	TRBD1	once	TRBJ1-3
TGTGCCAGCATCCCTCCAGCGGGGGGCACAGATACGCAGTATTTT	CASIPPAGGTDTQYF	TRBV6-6	TRBD2	.	TRBJ2-3
TGTGCCAGCAGCTTCGGCGGGGGGCCGAACACCGGGGAGCTGTTTTTT	CASSFGGGPNTGELFF	TRBV7-3	TRBD2	.	TRBJ2-2
TGTGCCAGCAGCCAAACCCGGGCCCGACTCGGCTACAATGAGCAGTTCTTC	CASSQTRARLGYNEQFF	TRBV14	.	.	TRBJ2-1
TGTGCCAGCAGCCCCGCTTTGACAAACCAAGAGACCCAGTACTTC	CASSPALTNQETQYF	TRBV2	.	.	TRBJ2-5
TGTGCCAGCAGCTTCCGCCTAGCGGGGGCCACAGATACGCAGTATTTT	CASSFRLAGATDTQYF	TRBV7-6	TRBD2	once	TRBJ2-3
TGTGCCAGCAGCCTCACCGGGACCAGGAATTATGAGCAGTTCTTC	CASSLTGTRNYEQFF	TRBV11-1	.	.	TRBJ2-1
TGTGCCAGCAGCTTAGTTGATTCACCCCTCCACTTT	CASSLVDSPLHF	TRBV7-9	.	once	TRBJ1-6
TGCGCCAGCAGCTTCGAGACAGGGGGTTATAATTCACCCCTCCACTTT	CASSFETGGYNSPLHF	TRBV5-1	TRBD1	.	TRBJ1-6
TGTGCCATCAGTAACCCGACAGAGAGCTCCTACGAGCAGTACTTC	CAISNPTESSYEQYF	TRBV10-3	.	.	TRBJ2-7
TGTGCCAGCAGCTTTCGACTAGTTCGTACGCAGTATTTT	CASSFRLVRTQYF	TRBV5-6	.	.	TRBJ2-3
TGTGCCAGCAGTTACTCTGGGCAGGGAGCTCAGCCCCAGCATTTT	CASSYSGQGAQPQHF	TRBV6-5	.	.	TRBJ1-5
TGTGCCAGTAGGGGACAGGAGCATCAGCCCCAGCATTTT	CASRGQEHQPQHF	TRBV19	TRBD1	.	TRBJ1-5
TGCGCCAGCAGCCAGTCGGACAGTCCCTCGGCTGGGGCCAACGTCCTGACTTTC	CASSQSDSPSAGANVLTF	TRBV5-1	.	.	TRBJ2-6
TGCAGTGCTAGACAGAACACTGAAGCTTTCTTT	CSARQNTEAFF	TRBV20-1	.	few	TRBJ1-1
TGTGCCAGCAGTTCGAGGGGTAGGGAGGAGACCCAGTACTTC	CASSSRGREETQYF	TRBV6-6	.	few	TRBJ2-5
TGTGCCAGCAGCGTAGGAAGTTGGTTGGGCCGCTACGAGCAGTACTTC	CASSVGSWLGRYEQYF	TRBV9	.	.	TRBJ2-7
TGCGCCAGCAGCCCCGGGGATAGTGGCGCCGGGGAGCTGTTTTTT	CASSPGDSGAGELFF	TRBV5-1	.	.	TRBJ2-2
TGTGCCAGCAGCTTAGTCGCGGGCTATAGCAATCAGCCCCAGCATTTT	CASSLVAGYSNQPQHF	TRBV11-2	.	.	TRBJ1-5
TGTGCCAGCAGCGGGACAGTTACGAACACCGGGGAGCTGTTTTTT	CASSGTVTNTGELFF	TRBV7-2	TRBD1	.	TRBJ2-2